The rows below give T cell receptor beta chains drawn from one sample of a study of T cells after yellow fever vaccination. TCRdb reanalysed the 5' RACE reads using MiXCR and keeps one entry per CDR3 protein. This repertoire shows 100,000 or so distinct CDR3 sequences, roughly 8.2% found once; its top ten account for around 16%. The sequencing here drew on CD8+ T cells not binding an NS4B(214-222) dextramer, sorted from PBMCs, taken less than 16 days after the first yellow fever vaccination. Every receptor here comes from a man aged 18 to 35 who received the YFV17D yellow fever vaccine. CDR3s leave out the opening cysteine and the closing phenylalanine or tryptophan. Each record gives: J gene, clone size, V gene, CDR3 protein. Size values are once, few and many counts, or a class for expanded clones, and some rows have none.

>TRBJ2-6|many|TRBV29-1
SVRSSGANVLT
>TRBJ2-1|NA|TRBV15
ATSTEDPGYNEQF
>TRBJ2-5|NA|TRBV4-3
ASSPGDPRRWGFQETQY
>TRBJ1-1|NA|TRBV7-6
ASSSRTGSNTEAF
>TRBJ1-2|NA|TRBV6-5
ASSYDQGTT
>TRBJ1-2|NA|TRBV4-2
ASSQEEGASYGYT
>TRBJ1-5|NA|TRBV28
ASSLRGYQPQH
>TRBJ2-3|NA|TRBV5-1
ASSSRTSGTSTDTQY
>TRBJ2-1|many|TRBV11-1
ASSLVREYEQF
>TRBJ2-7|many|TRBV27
ASSLVGTPYEQY
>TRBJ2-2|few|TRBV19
ASSIGGGGGELF
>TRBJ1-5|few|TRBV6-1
ASSPGGDQPQH
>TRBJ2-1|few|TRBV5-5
ASSLEDRVSYNEQF
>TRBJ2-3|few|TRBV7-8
ASSLERGWADTQY
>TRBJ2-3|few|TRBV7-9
ASSPSDRRADTQY
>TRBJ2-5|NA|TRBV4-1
ASSHFVLGQRETQY
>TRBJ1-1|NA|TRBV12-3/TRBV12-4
ASGRGGTEAF
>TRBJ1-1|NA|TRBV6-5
ASNKGMNTEAF
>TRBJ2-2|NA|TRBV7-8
ASSPNPGQGTNTGELF
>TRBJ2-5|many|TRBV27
ASSLSETGSKTQY
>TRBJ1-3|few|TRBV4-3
ASSQDVRVGGNTIY
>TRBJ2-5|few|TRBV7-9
ASSYLTGNLVQETQY
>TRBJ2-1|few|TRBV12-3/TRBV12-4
ASARLAGAYNEQF
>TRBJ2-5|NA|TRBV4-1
ASSQEERAGVQETQY
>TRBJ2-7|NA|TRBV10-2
ASSPPGGTYEQY
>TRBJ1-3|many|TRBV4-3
ASSRYSGNTIY
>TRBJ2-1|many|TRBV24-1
ATSVRGFDEQF
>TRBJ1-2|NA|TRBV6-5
ASSFLAPGISYGYT